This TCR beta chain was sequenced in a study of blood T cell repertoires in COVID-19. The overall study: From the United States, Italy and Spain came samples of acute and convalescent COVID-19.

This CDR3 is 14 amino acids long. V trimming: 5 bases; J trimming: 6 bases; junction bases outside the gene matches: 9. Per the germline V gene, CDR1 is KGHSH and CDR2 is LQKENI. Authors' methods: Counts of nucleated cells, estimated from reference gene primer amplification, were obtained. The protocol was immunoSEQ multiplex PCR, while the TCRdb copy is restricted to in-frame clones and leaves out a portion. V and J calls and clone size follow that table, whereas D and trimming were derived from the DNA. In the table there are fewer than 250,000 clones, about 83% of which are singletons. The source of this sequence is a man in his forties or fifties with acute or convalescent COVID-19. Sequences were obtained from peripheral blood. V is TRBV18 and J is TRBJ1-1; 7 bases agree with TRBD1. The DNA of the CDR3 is TGTGCCAGCTCAGGGACGACAGGGAGCGCTGAAGCTTTCTTT. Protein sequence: CASSGTTGSAEAFF.